The rows below give T cell receptor beta chains drawn from one sample of a study of beta chain features in type 1 diabetes. TCRdb's copy holds only in-frame clones and misses some; the assay was immunoSEQ multiplex PCR. This repertoire shows hundreds of thousands of clones, around an eighth found once; its top ten account for 0.02% to 0.025%. The material sequenced was naive CD4+ T cells from blood. These receptors all come from a man aged 18 to 29 with type 1 diabetes. CDR3s include the opening cysteine and the closing phenylalanine or tryptophan. D genes are given only for firm matches. Some rows have no size entry. The others give once, few or many, or a class for an expanded clone.

TRBJ1-4 . TRBV30 . CAWSVYENREKLFF TGTGCCTGGAGTGTATACGAAAACAGGGAAAAACTGTTTTTT
TRBJ1-6 TRBD1 TRBV7-2 few CASRAGGRAESPLHF TGTGCCAGCAGAGCAGGGGGCAGGGCTGAGTCACCCCTCCACTTT
TRBJ1-1 . TRBV29-1 . CSVQGRLNTEAFF TGCAGCGTTCAGGGACGGCTGAACACTGAAGCTTTCTTT
TRBJ2-3 TRBD1 TRBV6-1 few CASKKGQGGNTQYF TGTGCCAGCAAGAAGGGACAGGGGGGAAATACGCAGTATTTT
TRBJ2-5 TRBD2 TRBV5-1 few CASSLGVVAGEETQYF TGCGCCAGCAGCTTGGGAGTTGTAGCGGGGGAAGAGACCCAGTACTTC
TRBJ1-4 . TRBV5-4 . CASSTRETGGEKLFF TGTGCCAGCAGCACCCGGGAGACAGGAGGTGAAAAACTGTTTTTT
TRBJ1-1 . TRBV12-2 . CASRSRGPNTEAFF TGTGCAAGTCGCTCCAGGGGGCCGAACACTGAAGCTTTCTTT
TRBJ2-3 TRBD1 TRBV29-1 few CSVMRQGLPSTDTQYF TGCAGCGTCATGAGACAGGGGCTTCCTAGCACAGATACGCAGTATTTT
TRBJ2-7 TRBD1 TRBV5-1 . CASSSGGPVKWEQYF TGCGCCAGCAGCTCAGGGGGCCCGGTTAAGTGGGAGCAGTACTTC
TRBJ2-5 . TRBV30 . CAWVSGWGARSQETQYF TGTGCCTGGGTCTCTGGGTGGGGGGCACGATCACAAGAGACCCAGTACTTC
TRBJ2-3 TRBD1 TRBV9 few CASSVGGTGWSTDTQYF TGTGCCAGCAGCGTAGGAGGGACAGGGTGGAGCACAGATACGCAGTATTTT
TRBJ2-1 . TRBV30 few CAWRSRGNEQFF TGTGCCTGGAGGTCCAGGGGCAATGAGCAGTTCTTC
TRBJ1-2 . TRBV13 many CASSPWDGGYTF TGTGCCAGCAGCCCCTGGGATGGTGGCTACACCTTC
TRBJ2-5 . TRBV15 few CATSRDRGGSGETQYF TGTGCCACCAGCAGAGATCGAGGAGGGTCGGGAGAGACCCAGTACTTC
TRBJ1-2 . TRBV6-5 few CASSYREEVNYGYTF TGTGCCAGCAGTTACCGGGAAGAGGTCAACTATGGCTACACCTTC
TRBJ2-5 . TRBV9 . CASSVGEGLLETQYF TGTGCCAGCAGCGTAGGGGAAGGGTTGCTGGAGACCCAGTACTTC
TRBJ1-2 . TRBV4-2 few CASSQASGYTF TGTGCCAGCAGCCAGGCCTCTGGCTACACCTTC
TRBJ1-5 TRBD1 TRBV28 few CASSLLDRNQPQHF TGTGCCAGCAGTTTATTGGACAGGAATCAGCCCCAGCATTTT
TRBJ1-2 . TRBV7-2 . CASSLGQNYGYTF TGTGCCAGCAGCTTGGGACAAAACTATGGCTACACCTTC
TRBJ1-3 . TRBV9 few CASSPDSWPGNTIYF TGTGCCAGCAGCCCCGACAGTTGGCCTGGAAACACCATATATTTT